This record looks at one T cell receptor (beta chain) sequence and its context. This clone's antigen is unknown. Per-base qualities were not stored, and no clone one base away is much larger. The label giving this sample's time point can be read as: less than 30 weeks on oral tofacitinib. The treatment or condition label here, explained by the study, means: oral pan-JAK inhibitor, 5-10 mg twice daily. From alopecia areata patients, peripheral blood was collected along with lesional scalp punch biopsies. PBMCs were separated by density centrifugation and stained for CD3, CD4 and CD8, after which CD4+ and CD8+ T cells were sorted on a FACSAria. These data originate in a study of CD8+ T cells in alopecia areata (dated by TCRdb to the late 2010s). In terms of the full investigation: Treated patients were enrolled in an open-label pilot trial of oral tofacitinib, 5 to 10 mg twice daily, for moderate-to-severe alopecia areata. Patients received tofacitinib for 6 to 18 months and were then followed off drug for 6 months to check for delayed response and recurrence. The SALT score, which quantifies the percentage of affected scalp surface area, was used to measure disease severity in treated patients. In both human patients and the C3H/HeJ mouse model, the study applied high-throughput TCRbeta sequencing to look at T cell clonal expansion in alopecia areata. Human TCRbeta sequencing covered scalp tissue and sorted CD4+ and CD8+ peripheral blood T cells from patchy and totalis/universalis alopecia areata patients and healthy controls. Patients on tofacitinib were biopsied at baseline and after 4 and 24 weeks of treatment, and several of the patients also had a later scalp biopsy. Clonality in the scalp was compared among normal scalp (n=4), patchy alopecia areata scalp (n=8), and alopecia totalis/universalis scalp (n=8). RNA came from the PAXgene miRNA kit for fixed scalp, the miRNeasy kit for PBMCs, and the RNeasy kit for mouse skin. TCRbeta CDR3 regions were amplified by immunoSEQ multiplex PCR with 35 Vbeta forward and 13 Jbeta reverse primers. Study-wide conclusions, independent of this receptor: Many expanded lesional clones were found to persist in scalp and blood during tofacitinib treatment, and relapse after treatment cessation may be partly explained by this persistence. Because the treated cohort was small and had just a single nonresponder, larger studies are needed to establish links between baseline CD8+ expansion and response. TCR sequences shared between patients were less clear than in mice, possibly partly because of HLA diversity in the patient population. Resident alphabeta T cells in normal human skin are also sequenced, complicating scalp TCR repertoire analysis, unlike mouse skin dominated by gammadelta T cells. Scalp clonality and the number of expanded CD8+ clones among the top 100 scalp clones were significantly decreased by tofacitinib. Compared with normal scalp, lesional scalp, particularly in alopecia totalis/universalis, had higher clonality and more expanded CD8+ clones, which suggests antigenic drive.

Libraries were made using the immunoSEQ multiplex PCR assay. To provide template for TCR sequencing, every sample had RNA extracted and reverse transcribed into cDNA. SuperScript III was used to make first-strand cDNA, primed with a 2:1 mix of oligo-dT and random hexamers. A synthetic immune receptor repertoire was used to measure amplification bias, and any remaining bias was corrected computationally. The authors' analysis ran thus. Raw reads were preprocessed for error removal, and CDR3 was defined according to IMGT conventions as running from the conserved cysteine to phenylalanine. Clonality was computed as 1 minus the Shannon entropy, with the entropy normalized by log2 of the number of productive unique TCRs. Scalp TCRbeta sequences were cross-referenced with sorted blood CD4 and CD8 repertoires so that the CD4 or CD8 identity of scalp clones could be inferred. The immuneACCESS repertoire file appears here via TCRdb, limited to in-frame rearrangements. These files lack a portion of the clones; in checked studies, under half of the deficit traces to unresolved V genes, and the cause of the others is not known. V, J and clone size are taken as reported in that table, and D and trimming were inferred from the DNA itself. The sample table contains 170,000 or so clones; only one count was recorded for around three fifths of them. The top ten clonotypes cover around 13% of the sample.

V is reduced by 1 base and J by 2 bases, leaving a spacing of 15 bases between them. The CDR3 goes from the cysteine to the phenylalanine over 16 residues. Only the CDR3 DNA is retained, 48 bases long and in frame from the first base. Looking up the germline V gene yields CDR1 MNHNS and CDR2 SASEGT. Sequences were derived from CD8+ T cells sorted from blood, sampled at week 24, from a patient treated with tofacitinib. Here the chain combines TRBV6-1 and TRBJ2-7; TRBD2 could be the D gene, as 6 bases match. This receptor was identified in a human donor with alopecia areata. The sequenced DNA is TGTGCCAGCAGTGAAGGTATCGGAGGGCTAACCTACGAGCAGTACTTC. Its translation is CASSEGIGGLTYEQYF.